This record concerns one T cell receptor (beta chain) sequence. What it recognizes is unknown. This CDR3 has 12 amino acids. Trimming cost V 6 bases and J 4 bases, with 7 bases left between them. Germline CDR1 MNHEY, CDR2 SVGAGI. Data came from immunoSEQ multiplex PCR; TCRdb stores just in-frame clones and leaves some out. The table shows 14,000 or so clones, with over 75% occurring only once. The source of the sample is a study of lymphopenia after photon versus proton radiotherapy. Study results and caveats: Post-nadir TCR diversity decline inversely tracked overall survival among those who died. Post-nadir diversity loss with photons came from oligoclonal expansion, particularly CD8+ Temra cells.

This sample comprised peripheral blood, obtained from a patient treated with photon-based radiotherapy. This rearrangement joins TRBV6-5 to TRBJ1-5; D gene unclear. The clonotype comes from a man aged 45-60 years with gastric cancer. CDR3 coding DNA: TGTGCCAGCAGCACGGGAAATCAGCCCCAGCATTTT. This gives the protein CASSTGNQPQHF.